Presented here are 2 T cell receptor beta chains from one specimen sequenced in a study of shared clonotypes between healthy human individuals (dated by TCRdb to the early 2020s). Receptor libraries were prepared by the immunoSEQ multiplex PCR assay. The table comes from immuneACCESS by way of TCRdb, which keeps in-frame sequences with V and J called. Part of the clones is missing from these tables; in studies checked, under half for an unresolved V gene and the rest for unknown reasons. This sample holds 2 million to 2.5 million clones; 80% to 95% were observed only once. The ten largest account for roughly 0.36% of the sample. The specimen was naive CD4+ T cells from PBMCs. Interpreted using the paper, the cell subset or site label stands for: CD45RA+ positively selected. These receptors came from a man aged 18 to 29 in good health. Some clones in this sample may be carry-over from other donors' samples.

This clone was seen more than once but under ten times. The same CDR3 arises from other DNA sequences in this sample as well. The V call is TRBV18, the J call TRBJ2-7; 9 nucleotides agree with TRBD1. CDR3 length: 15 amino acids. The germline CDR1 and CDR2 sequences are KGHSH and LQKENI. The J segment lost 2 bases and the V segment lost 3 bases, leaving 5 bases of the junction unmatched. CDR3 sequence: CASSPGTGQAYEQYF. In DNA, the CDR3 is TGTGCCAGCTCACCTGGGACAGGGCAAGCCTACGAGCAGTACTTC.

The chain combines TRBV14 with TRBJ1-4; 7 bases are shared with TRBD1. Germline V lookup: CDR1 SGHDN, CDR2 FVKESK. CDR3 size: 13 residues. V shed 4 bases, J shed 8 bases, and the junction held 4 bases outside the gene matches. The CDR3 spells CASSPGGGEKLFF. CDR3 bases: TGTGCCAGCAGCCCTGGAGGGGGCGAAAAACTGTTTTTT.